This T cell receptor beta chain stems from a study of graft-versus-host responses after intestinal transplantation. Overall study: Isolated intestinal, liver-intestinal, or multivisceral transplants were what recipients had.

Using immunoSEQ multiplex PCR, the repertoire was profiled, and TCRdb retains in-frame clones only, with some absent. Of under 20,000 clones in the sample, around 70% are singletons; the top ten hold roughly 3%. The germline CDR1 and CDR2 sequences are SGHAT and FQNNGV. The CDR3 consists of 14 residues. The V end lost 5 bases, the J end lost 6 bases, and 17 bases lay between the germline ends. Of note for this clone: Its antigen remains unidentified.

Intraepithelial lymphocytes and lamina propria lymphocytes were released through processing of graft tissue. Broader study findings: Graft-donor T cell macrochimerism in patients accompanied high graft-versus-host to host-versus-graft clonal ratios in allografts. Declines in HvG clones occurring early post-transplant were associated with peak circulating GvH clone levels.

The receptor was derived from a human patient who received an intestinal transplant, so some T cells may come from the graft donor. Sequenced here: ileum tissue, sampled 14 days after transplant. V usage is TRBV11-2 and J usage is TRBJ2-7; perhaps D is TRBD1 or TRBD2 (5 bases each). The CDR3 is CASSPRPGGSEQYF. The DNA for the CDR3 is TGTGCCAGCAGCCCCAGACCTGGGGGAAGCGAGCAGTACTTC. The variable domain in full, completed from reference TRBV11-2 and TRBJ2-7, reads EAGVAQSPRYKIIEKRQSVAFWCNPISGHATLYWYQQILGQGPKLLIQFQNNGVVDDSQLPKDRFSAERLKGVDSTLKIQPAKLEDSAVYLCASSPRPGGSEQYFGPGTRLTVT.